Following are 5 T cell receptor beta chains from one sample sequenced in a study of T cells in Graves' hyperthyroidism and ophthalmopathy. TCR beta CDR3 regions were amplified from RNA. When the TCR CDR3 underwent first-round RT-PCR, the HTBI primer set was used. One entry per CDR3 protein results from TCRdb running MiXCR on the multiplex PCR reads. The sample has about 350,000 distinct CDR3 sequences, over 11% seen once; the top ten hold about 22%. Sequencing was carried out using blood. These receptors originate from a woman under 40 with Graves' hyperthyroidism.

J is TRBJ2-1 and V is TRBV15; no clear D gene. Germline V gene sequence: CDR1 LNHNV, CDR2 YYDKDF (reference sequence). The CDR3 has 15 amino acids. Trimming took 2 bases from V and 8 from J, leaving 16 bases between them. CDR3 region: CATSRTLGVGYEQFF. CDR3 coding DNA: TGTGCCACCAGCAGAACTCTTGGAGTTGGATATGAGCAGTTCTTC.

The gene calls are TRBV20-1 and TRBJ2-3; D may correspond to TRBD1 or TRBD2 (6 bases each). The CDR3 runs to 16 residues. V lost 4 bases and J lost 4, with 21 bases in between. The germline CDR1 and CDR2 sequences are DFQATT and SNEGSKA (reference sequence). CDR3 amino acids: CSAIRDVGGGADTQYF. The CDR3 DNA is TGCAGTGCTATAAGGGACGTAGGGGGAGGTGCAGATACGCAGTATTTT.

This clonotype was observed at least ten times. J is TRBJ1-5 and V is TRBV2; TRBD1 aligns across 8 bases. V was clipped by 6 bases and J by 7 bases; unmatched bases: 11. Germline V gene data show CDR1 as SNHLY and CDR2 as FYNNEI. The CDR3 runs 15 residues. The CDR3 sequence is CASRGRQGFGQPQHF. DNA for the CDR3: TGTGCCAGCAGAGGTCGACAGGGGTTCGGGCAGCCCCAGCATTTT.

This clonotype came up many times. The gene calls are TRBV7-9 and TRBJ2-5; 12 nucleotides line up with TRBD2. Germline V gene data show CDR1 as SEHNR and CDR2 as FQNEAQ (reference sequence). Trimming cost V 4 bases and J 5 bases; bases outside gene matches: 8. The CDR3 runs 16 residues. The CDR3 DNA reads as TGTGCCAGCAGCTCCGGGACTAGCGGGTATGGGGAGACCCAGTACTTC. This encodes CASSSGTSGYGETQYF.

This clonotype has ten or more counts. The V and J genes are TRBV24-1 and TRBJ2-3; perhaps TRBD2 as D (5 bases). The CDR3 covers 15 residues. V lost 4 bases, J lost 2 bases, and 12 bases lay in between. The germline V gene encodes CDR1 KGHDR and CDR2 SFDVKD. CDR3 loop: CATSDGETITDTQYF. CDR3 nucleotide sequence: TGTGCCACCAGTGACGGGGAGACGATCACAGATACGCAGTATTTT.